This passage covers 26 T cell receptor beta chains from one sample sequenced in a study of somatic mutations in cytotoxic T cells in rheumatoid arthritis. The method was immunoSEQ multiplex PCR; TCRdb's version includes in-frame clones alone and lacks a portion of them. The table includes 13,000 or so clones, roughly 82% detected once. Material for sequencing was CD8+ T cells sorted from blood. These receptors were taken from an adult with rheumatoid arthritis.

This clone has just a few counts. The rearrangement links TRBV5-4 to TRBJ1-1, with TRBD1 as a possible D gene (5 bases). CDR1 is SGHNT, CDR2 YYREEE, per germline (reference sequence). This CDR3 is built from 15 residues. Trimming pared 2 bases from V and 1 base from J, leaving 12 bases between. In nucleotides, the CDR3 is TGTGCCAGCAGCTTTGGGGGTACAGGGAACACTGAAGCTTTCTTT. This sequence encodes CASSFGGTGNTEAFF. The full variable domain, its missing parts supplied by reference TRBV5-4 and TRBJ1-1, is ETGVTQSPTHLIKTRGQQVTLRCSSQSGHNTVSWYQQALGQGPQFIFQYYREEENGRGNFPPRFSGLQFPNYSSELNVNALELDDSALYLCASSFGGTGNTEAFFGQGTRLTVV.

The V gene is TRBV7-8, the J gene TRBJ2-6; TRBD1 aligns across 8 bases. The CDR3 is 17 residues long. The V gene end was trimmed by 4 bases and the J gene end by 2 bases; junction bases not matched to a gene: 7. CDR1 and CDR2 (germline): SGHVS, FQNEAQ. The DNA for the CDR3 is TGTGCCAGCAGCTCCAGGGGGCGGAATGCTGGGGCCAACGTCCTGACTTTC. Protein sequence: CASSSRGRNAGANVLTF. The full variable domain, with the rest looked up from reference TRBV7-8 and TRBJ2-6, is GAGVSQSPRYKVAKRGQDVALRCDPISGHVSLFWYQQALGQGPEFLTYFQNEAQLDKSGLPSDRFFAERPEGSVSTLKIQRTQQEDSAVYLCASSSRGRNAGANVLTFGAGSRLTVL.

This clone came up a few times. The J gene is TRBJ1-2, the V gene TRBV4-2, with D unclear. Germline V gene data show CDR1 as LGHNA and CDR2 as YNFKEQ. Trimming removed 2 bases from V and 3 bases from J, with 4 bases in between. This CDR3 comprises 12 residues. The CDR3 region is CASSQQDYGYTF. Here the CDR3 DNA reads TGTGCCAGCAGCCAACAGGACTATGGCTACACCTTC.

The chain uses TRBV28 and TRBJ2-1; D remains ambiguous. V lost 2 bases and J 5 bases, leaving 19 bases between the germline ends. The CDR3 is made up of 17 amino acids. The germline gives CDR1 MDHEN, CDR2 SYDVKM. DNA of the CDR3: TGTGCCAGCAGTTTAAGGTCCTACGGGCGATTAAACAATGAGCAGTTCTTC. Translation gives CASSLRSYGRLNNEQFF.

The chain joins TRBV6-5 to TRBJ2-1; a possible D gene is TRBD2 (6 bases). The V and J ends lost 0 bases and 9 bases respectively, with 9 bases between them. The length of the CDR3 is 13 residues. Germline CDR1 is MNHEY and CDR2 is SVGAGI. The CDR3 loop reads CASSYSTSSEQFF. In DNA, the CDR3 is TGTGCCAGCAGTTACTCGACTAGTTCTGAGCAGTTCTTC.

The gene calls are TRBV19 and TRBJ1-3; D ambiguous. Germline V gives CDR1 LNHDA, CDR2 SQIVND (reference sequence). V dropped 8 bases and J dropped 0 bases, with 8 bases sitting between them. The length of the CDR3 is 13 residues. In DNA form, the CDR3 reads TGTGCCAGTGGATTCAGCTCTGGAAACACCATATATTTT. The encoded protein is CASGFSSGNTIYF.

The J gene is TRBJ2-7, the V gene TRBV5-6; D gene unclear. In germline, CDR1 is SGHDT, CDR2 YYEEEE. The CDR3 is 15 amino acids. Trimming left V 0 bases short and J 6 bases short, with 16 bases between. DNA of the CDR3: TGTGCCAGCAGCTTGGGCTTCCCCAGCTTGAGCGAGCAGTACTTC. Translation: CASSLGFPSLSEQYF. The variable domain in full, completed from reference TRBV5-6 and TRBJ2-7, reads DAGVTQSPTHLIKTRGQQVTLRCSPKSGHDTVSWYQQALGQGPQFIFQYYEEEERQRGNFPDRFSGHQFPNYSSELNVNALLLGDSALYLCASSLGFPSLSEQYFGPGTRLTVT.

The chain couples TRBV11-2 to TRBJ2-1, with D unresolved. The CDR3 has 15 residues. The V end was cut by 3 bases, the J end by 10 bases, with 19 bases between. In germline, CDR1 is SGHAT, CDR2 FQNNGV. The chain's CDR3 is CASSFYFSPAKEQFF. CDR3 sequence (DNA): TGTGCCAGCAGCTTTTATTTCTCCCCAGCGAAGGAGCAGTTCTTC.

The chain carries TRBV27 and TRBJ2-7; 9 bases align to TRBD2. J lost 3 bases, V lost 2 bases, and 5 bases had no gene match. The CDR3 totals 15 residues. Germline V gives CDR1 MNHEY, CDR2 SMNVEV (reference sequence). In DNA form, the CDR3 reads TGTGCCAGCAGTTTAGAGACTAGCGGATACTACGAGCAGTACTTC. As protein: CASSLETSGYYEQYF.

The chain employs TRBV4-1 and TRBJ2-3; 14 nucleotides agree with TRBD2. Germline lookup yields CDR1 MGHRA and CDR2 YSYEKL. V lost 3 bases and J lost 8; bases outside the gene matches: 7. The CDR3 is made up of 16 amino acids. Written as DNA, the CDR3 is TGCGCCAGCAGCCAGACTAGCGGGGGGGCCCAGTTTACGCAGTATTTT. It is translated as CASSQTSGGAQFTQYF.

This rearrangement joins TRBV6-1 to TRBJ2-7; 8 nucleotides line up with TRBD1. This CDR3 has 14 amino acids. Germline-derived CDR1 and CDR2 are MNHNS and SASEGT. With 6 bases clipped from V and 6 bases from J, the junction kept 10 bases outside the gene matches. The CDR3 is CASRGQGSSIEQYF. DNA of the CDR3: TGTGCCAGCAGAGGACAGGGTAGCTCCATCGAGCAGTACTTC.

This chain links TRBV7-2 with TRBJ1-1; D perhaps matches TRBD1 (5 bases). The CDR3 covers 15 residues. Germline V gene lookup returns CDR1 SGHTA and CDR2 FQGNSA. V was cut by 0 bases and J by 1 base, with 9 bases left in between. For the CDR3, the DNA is TGTGCCAGCAGCTTAGCTCGGGGGTGGAACACTGAAGCTTTCTTT. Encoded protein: CASSLARGWNTEAFF.

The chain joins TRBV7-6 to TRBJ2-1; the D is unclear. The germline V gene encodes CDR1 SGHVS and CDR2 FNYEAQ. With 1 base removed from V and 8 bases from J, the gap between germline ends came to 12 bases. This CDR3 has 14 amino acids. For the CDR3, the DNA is TGTGCCAGCAGCTTAGACAACATGATACATGAGCAGTTCTTC. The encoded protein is CASSLDNMIHEQFF.

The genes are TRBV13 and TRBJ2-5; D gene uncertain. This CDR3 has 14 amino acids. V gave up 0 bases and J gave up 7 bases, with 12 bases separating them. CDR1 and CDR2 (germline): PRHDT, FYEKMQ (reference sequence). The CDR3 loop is CASSLGTSDRTQYF. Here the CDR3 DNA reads TGTGCCAGCAGCTTAGGGACCTCCGATAGGACCCAGTACTTC.

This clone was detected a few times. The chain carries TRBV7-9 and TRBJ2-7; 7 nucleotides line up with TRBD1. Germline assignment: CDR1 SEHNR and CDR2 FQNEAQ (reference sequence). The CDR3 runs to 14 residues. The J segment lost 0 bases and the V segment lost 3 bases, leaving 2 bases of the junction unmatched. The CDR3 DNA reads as TGTGCCAGCAGCTTCAGGGGGACCTCCTACGAGCAGTACTTC. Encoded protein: CASSFRGTSYEQYF.

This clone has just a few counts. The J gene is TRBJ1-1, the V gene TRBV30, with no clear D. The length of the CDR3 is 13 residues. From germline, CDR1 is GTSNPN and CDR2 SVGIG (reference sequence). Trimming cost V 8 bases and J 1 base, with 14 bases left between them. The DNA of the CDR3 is TGTGCCGCTTCGGTCGGGTCGAACACTGAAGCTTTCTTT. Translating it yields CAASVGSNTEAFF.

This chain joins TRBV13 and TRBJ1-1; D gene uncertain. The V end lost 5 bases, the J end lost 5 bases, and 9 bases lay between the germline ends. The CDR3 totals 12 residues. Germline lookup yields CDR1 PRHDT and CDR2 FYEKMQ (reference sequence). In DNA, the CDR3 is TGTGCCAGCAGCCCAACAAGGACTGAAGCTTTCTTT. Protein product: CASSPTRTEAFF.

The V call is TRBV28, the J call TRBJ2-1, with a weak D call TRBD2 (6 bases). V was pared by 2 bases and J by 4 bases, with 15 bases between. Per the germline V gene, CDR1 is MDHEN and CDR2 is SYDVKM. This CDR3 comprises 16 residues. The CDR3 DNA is TGTGCCAGCAGTTTAGGAGAGGGGACTTTATACAATGAGCAGTTCTTC. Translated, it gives CASSLGEGTLYNEQFF.

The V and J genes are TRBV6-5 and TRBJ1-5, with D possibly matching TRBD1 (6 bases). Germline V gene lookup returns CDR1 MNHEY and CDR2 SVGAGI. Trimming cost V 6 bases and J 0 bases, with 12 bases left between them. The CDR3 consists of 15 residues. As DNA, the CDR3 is TGTGCCAGCAGCCTCGACAGGATTAGCAATCAGCCCCAGCATTTT. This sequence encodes CASSLDRISNQPQHF.

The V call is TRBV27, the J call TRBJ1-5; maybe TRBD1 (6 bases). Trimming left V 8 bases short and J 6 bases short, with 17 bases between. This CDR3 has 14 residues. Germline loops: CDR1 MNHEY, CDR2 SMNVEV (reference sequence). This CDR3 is CASSFGRGAQPQHF. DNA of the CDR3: TGTGCCAGCTCCTTCGGACGGGGGGCTCAGCCCCAGCATTTT.

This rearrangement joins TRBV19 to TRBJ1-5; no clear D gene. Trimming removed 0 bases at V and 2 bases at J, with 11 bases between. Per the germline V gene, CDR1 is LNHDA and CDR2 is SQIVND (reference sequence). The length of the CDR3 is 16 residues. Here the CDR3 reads CASSIDWMGGNQPQHF. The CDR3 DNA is TGTGCCAGTAGTATAGATTGGATGGGAGGCAATCAGCCCCAGCATTTT.

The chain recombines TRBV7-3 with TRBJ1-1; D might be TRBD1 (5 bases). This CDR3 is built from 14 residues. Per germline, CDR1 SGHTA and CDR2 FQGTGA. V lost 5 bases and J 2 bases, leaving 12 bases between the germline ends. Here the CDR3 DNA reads TGTGCCAGCAGCCTATTGGGGGGTAACACTGAAGCTTTCTTT. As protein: CASSLLGGNTEAFF.

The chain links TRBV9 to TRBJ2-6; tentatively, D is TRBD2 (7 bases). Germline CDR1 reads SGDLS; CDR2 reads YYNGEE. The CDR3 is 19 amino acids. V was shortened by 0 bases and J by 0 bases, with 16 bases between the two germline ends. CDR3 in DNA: TGTGCCAGCAGCGTAGATGGAAGGGGGGGCCACTCTGGGGCCAACGTCCTGACTTTC. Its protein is CASSVDGRGGHSGANVLTF.

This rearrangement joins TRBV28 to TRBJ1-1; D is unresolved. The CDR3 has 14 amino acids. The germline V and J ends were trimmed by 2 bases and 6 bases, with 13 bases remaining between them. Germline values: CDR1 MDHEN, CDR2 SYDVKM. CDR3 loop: CASSLAPTDAEAFF. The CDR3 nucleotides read TGTGCCAGCAGTTTAGCCCCGACGGACGCTGAAGCTTTCTTT.

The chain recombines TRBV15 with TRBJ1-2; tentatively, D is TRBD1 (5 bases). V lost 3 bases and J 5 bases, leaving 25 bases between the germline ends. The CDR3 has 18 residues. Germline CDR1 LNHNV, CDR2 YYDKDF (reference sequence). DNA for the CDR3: TGTGCCACCAGCAGCGTAATAATCCAGGGATCCGATGTGTATGGCTACACCTTC. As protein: CATSSVIIQGSDVYGYTF. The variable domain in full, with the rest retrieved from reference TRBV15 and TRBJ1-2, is DAMVIQNPRYQVTQFGKPVTLSCSQTLNHNVMYWYQQKSSQAPKLLFHYYDKDFNNEADTPDNFQSRRPNTSFCFLDIRSPGLGDTAMYLCATSSVIIQGSDVYGYTFGSGTRLTVV.

CDR3 DNA: TGTGCCACCACCGACAGGGGTGGCTCCTACGAGCAGTACTTC. It is translated as CATTDRGGSYEQYF. The V and J genes are TRBV27 and TRBJ2-7; TRBD1 matches 8 bases. This CDR3 comprises 14 residues. Trimming cost V 10 bases and J 0 bases; bases outside gene matches: 8. Germline CDR1 MNHEY, CDR2 SMNVEV (reference sequence).